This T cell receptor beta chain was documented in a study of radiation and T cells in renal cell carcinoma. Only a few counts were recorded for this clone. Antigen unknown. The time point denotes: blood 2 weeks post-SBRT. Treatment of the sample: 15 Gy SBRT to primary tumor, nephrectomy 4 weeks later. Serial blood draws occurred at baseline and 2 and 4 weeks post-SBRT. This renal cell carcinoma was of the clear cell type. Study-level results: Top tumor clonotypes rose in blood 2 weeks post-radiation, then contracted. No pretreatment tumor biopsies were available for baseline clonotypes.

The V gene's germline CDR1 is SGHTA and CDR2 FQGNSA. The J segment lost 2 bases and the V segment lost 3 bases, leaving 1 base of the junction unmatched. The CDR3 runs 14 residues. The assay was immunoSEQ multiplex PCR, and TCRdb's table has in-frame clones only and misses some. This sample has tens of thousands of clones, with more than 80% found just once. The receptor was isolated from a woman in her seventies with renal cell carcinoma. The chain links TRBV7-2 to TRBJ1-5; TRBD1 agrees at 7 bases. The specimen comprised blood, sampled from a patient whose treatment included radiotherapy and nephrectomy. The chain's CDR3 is CASSFGQGNQPQHF. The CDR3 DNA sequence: TGTGCCAGCAGCTTTGGACAGGGCAATCAGCCCCAGCATTTT.